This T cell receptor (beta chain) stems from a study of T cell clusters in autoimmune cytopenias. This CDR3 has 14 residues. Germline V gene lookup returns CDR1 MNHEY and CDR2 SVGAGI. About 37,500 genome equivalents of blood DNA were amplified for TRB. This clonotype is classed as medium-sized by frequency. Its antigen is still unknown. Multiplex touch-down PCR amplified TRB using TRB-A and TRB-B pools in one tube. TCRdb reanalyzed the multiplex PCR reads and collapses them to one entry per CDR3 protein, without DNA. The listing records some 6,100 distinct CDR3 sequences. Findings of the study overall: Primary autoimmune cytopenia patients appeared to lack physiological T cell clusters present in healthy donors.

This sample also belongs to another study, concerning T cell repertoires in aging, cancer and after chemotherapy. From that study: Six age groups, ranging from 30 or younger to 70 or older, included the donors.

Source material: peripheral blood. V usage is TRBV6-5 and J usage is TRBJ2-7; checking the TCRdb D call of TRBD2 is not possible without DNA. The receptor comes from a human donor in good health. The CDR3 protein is CASSLAGGDHEQYF.